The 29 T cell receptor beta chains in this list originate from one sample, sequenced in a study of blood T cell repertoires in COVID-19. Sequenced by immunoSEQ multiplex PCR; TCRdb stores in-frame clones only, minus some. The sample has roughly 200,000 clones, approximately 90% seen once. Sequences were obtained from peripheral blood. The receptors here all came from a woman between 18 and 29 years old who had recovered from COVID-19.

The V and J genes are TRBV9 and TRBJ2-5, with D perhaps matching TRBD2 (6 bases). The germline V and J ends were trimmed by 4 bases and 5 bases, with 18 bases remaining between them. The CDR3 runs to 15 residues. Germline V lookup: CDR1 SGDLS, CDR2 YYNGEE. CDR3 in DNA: TGTGCCAGCAGCCCCCGGGGTAGTCGGGGGGAGACCCAGTACTTC. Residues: CASSPRGSRGETQYF.

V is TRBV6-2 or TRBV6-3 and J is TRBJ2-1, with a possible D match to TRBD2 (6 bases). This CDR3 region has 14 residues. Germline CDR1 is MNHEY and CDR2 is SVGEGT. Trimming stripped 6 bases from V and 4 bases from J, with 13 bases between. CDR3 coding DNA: TGTGCCAGCAGCTGGAGGGATCTGTACAATGAGCAGTTCTTC. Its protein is CASSWRDLYNEQFF.

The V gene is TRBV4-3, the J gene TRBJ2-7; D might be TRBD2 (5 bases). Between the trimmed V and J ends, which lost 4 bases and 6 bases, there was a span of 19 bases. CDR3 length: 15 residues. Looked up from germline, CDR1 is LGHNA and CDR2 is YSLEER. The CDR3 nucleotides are TGCGCCAGCAGCCGGACTTATTCGGACGACGGCGAGCAGTACTTC. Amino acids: CASSRTYSDDGEQYF.

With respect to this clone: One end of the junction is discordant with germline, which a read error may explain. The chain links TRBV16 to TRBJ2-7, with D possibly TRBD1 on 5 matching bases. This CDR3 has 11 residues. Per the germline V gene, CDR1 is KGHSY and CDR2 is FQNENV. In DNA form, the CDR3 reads TGTGCCAGCAGCCACTTGGGGCAGGCCCGCTTC. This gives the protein CASSHLGQARF.

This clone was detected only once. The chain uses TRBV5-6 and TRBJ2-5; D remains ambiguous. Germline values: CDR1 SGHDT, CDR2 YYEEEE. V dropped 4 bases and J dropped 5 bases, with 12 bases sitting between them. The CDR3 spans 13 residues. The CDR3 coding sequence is TGTGCCAGCAGCACCCAGAATCTGGAGACCCAGTACTTC. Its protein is CASSTQNLETQYF.

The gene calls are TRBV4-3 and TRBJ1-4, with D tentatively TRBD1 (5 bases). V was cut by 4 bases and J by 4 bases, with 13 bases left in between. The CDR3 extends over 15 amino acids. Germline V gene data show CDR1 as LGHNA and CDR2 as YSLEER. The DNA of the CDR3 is TGCGCCAGCAGCCCCCGACGCAGGGATAATGAAAAACTGTTTTTT. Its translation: CASSPRRRDNEKLFF.

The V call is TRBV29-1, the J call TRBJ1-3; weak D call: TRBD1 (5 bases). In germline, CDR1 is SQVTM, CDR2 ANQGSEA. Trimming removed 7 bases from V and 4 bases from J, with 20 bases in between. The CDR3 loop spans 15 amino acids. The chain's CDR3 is CSALREGRSGNTIYF. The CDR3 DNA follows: TGCAGCGCCCTCAGGGAGGGAAGGTCGGGAAACACCATATATTTT.

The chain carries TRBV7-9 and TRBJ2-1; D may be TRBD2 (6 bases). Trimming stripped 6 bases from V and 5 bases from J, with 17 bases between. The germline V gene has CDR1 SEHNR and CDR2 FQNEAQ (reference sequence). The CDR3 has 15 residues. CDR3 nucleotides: TGTGCCAGCAGGCAACTAGGAGGGAGTAACAATGAGCAGTTCTTC. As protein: CASRQLGGSNNEQFF. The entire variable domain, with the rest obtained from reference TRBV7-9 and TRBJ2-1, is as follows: DTGVSQNPRHKITKRGQNVTFRCDPISEHNRLYWYRQTLGQGPEFLTYFQNEAQLEKSRLLSDRFSAERPKGSFSTLEIQRTEQGDSAMYLCASRQLGGSNNEQFFGPGTRLTVL.

CDR3 DNA: TGTGCCAGCAGCGTAGGTAGCGGGAGTATCGGGCAGTACTTC. Its translation is CASSVGSGSIGQYF. The chain has TRBV9 and TRBJ2-7; 9 bases line up with TRBD2. The V gene's germline CDR1 is SGDLS and CDR2 YYNGEE. V lost 0 bases, J lost 9 bases, and 7 bases stayed unmatched. This CDR3 contains 14 residues. Full variable domain (outside the CDR3, taken from reference TRBV9 and TRBJ2-7): DSGVTQTPKHLITATGQRVTLRCSPRSGDLSVYWYQQSLDQGLQFLIQYYNGEERAKGNILERFSAQQFPDLHSELNLSSLELGDSALYFCASSVGSGSIGQYFGPGTRLTVT.

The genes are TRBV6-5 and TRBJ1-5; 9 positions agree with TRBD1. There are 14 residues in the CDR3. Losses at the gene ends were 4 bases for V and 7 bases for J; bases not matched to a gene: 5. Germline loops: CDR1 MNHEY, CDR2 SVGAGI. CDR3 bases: TGTGCCAGCAGTTGGGACAGGGCAGTCCAGCCCCAGCATTTT. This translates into CASSWDRAVQPQHF.

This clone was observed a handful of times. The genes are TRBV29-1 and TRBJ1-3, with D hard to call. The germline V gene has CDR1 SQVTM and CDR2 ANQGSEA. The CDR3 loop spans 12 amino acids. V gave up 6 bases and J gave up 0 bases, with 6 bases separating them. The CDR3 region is CSVRHSGNTIYF. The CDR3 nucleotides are TGCAGCGTGAGACACTCTGGAAACACCATATATTTT.

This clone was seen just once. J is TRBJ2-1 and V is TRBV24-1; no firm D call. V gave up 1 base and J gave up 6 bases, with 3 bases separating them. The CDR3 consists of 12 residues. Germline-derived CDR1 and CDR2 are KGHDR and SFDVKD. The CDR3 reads CATSDFLNEQFF. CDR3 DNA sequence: TGTGCCACCAGTGATTTCCTCAATGAGCAGTTCTTC.

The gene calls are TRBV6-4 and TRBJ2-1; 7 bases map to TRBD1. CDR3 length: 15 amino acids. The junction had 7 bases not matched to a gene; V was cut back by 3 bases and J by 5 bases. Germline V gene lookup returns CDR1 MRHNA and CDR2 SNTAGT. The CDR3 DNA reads TGTGCCAGCAGTGATAGTTTAGGGGGCCACAATGAGCAGTTCTTC. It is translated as CASSDSLGGHNEQFF.

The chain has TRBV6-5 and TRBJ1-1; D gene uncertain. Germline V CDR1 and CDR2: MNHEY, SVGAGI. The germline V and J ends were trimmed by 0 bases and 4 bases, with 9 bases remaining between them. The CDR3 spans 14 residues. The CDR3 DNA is TGTGCCAGCAGTTACTCCGCAGAGGGCACTGAAGCTTTCTTT. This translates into CASSYSAEGTEAFF.

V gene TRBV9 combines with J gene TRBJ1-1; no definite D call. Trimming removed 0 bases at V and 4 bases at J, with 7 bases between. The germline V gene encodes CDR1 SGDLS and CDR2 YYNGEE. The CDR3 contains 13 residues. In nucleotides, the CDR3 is TGTGCCAGCAGCGTAGGGAGCCCCACTGAAGCTTTCTTT. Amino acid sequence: CASSVGSPTEAFF.

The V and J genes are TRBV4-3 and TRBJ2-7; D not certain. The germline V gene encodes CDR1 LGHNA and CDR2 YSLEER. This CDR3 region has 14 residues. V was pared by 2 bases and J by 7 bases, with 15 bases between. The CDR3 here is CASSQIPSVAEQYF. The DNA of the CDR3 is TGCGCCAGCAGCCAAATACCGTCAGTAGCAGAGCAGTACTTC.

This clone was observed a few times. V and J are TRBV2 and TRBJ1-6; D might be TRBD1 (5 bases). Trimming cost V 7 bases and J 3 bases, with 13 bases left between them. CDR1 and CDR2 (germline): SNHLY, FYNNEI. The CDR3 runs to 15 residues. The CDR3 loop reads CASNSDRYYNSPLHF. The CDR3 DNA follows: TGTGCCAGCAACTCAGACAGATACTATAATTCACCCCTCCACTTT.

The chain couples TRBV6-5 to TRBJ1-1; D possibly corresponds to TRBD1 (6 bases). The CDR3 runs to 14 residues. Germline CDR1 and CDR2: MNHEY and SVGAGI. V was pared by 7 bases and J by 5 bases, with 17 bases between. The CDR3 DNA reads TGTGCCAGCACGGGCGGCGCAGGGGTGACTGAAGCTTTCTTT. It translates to CASTGGAGVTEAFF.

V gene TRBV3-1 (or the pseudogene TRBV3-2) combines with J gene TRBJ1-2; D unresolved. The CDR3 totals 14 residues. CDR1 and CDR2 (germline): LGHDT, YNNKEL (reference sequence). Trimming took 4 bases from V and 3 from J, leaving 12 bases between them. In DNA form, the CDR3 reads TGTGCCAGCAGCCGACCCGGGAGCCACTATGGCTACACCTTC. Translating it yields CASSRPGSHYGYTF.

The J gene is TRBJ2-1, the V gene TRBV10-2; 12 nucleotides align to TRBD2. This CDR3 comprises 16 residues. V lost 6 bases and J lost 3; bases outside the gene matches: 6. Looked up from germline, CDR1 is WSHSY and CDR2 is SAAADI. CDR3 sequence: CASSQRLAGDYNEQFF. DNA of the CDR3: TGCGCCAGCAGCCAAAGACTAGCGGGAGACTACAATGAGCAGTTCTTC.

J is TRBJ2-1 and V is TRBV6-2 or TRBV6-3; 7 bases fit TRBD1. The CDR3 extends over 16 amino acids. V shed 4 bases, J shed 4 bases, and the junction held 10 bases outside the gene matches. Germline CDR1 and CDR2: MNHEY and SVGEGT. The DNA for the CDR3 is TGTGCCAGCAGTTTCGACAGGGCAGGAAATTACAATGAGCAGTTCTTC. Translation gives CASSFDRAGNYNEQFF.

In nucleotides, the CDR3 is TGTGCCAGCAGCCAAGAAATAATAGCGGGAGAATACGAGCAGTACTTC. Amino acids: CASSQEIIAGEYEQYF. The chain employs TRBV4-2 and TRBJ2-7; the match to TRBD2 covers 9 bases. This CDR3 region has 16 residues. CDR1 is LGHNA, CDR2 YNFKEQ, per germline. Germline trimming cut 0 bases from V and 4 bases from J; bases unmatched to any gene: 7.

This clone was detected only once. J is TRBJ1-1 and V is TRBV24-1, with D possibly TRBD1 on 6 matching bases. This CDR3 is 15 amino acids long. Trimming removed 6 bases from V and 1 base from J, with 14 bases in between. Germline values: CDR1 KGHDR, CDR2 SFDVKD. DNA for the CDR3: TGTGCCACCAGTTCCGGGACAAACGCGAACACTGAAGCTTTCTTT. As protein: CATSSGTNANTEAFF.

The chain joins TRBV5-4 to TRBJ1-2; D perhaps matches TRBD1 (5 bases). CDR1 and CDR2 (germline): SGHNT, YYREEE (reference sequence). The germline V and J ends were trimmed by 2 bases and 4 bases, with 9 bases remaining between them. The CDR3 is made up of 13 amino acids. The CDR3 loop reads CASSFGQGYGYTF. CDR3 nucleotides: TGTGCCAGCAGCTTTGGTCAGGGCTATGGCTACACCTTC. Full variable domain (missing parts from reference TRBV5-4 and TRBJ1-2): ETGVTQSPTHLIKTRGQQVTLRCSSQSGHNTVSWYQQALGQGPQFIFQYYREEENGRGNFPPRFSGLQFPNYSSELNVNALELDDSALYLCASSFGQGYGYTFGSGTRLTVV.

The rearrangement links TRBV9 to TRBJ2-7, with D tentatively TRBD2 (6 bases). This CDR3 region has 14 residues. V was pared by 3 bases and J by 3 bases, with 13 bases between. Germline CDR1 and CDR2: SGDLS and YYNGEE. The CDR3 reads CASSAAGGYYEQYF. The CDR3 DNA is TGTGCCAGCAGCGCGGCCGGGGGATACTACGAGCAGTACTTC. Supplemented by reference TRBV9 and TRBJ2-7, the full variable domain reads DSGVTQTPKHLITATGQRVTLRCSPRSGDLSVYWYQQSLDQGLQFLIQYYNGEERAKGNILERFSAQQFPDLHSELNLSSLELGDSALYFCASSAAGGYYEQYFGPGTRLTVT.

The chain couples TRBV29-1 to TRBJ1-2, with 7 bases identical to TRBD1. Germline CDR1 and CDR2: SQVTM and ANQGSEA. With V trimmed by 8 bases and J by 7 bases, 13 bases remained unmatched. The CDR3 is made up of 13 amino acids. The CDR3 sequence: CSSAGGGSGGYTF. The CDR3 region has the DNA TGCAGCAGCGCAGGGGGTGGGTCTGGTGGCTACACCTTC.

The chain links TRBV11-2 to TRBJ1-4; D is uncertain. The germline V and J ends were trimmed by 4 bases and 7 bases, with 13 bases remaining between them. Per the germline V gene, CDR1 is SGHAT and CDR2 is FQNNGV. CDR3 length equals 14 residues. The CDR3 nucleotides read TGTGCCAGCAGCTCTCATGAGGGCGGTGAAAAACTGTTTTTT. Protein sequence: CASSSHEGGEKLFF.

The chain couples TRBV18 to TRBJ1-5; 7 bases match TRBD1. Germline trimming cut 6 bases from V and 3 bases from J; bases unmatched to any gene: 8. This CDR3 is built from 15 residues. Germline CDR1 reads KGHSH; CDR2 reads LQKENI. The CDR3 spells CASSHRDSPNQPQHF. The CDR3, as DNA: TGTGCCAGCTCGCACCGGGACAGCCCCAATCAGCCCCAGCATTTT.

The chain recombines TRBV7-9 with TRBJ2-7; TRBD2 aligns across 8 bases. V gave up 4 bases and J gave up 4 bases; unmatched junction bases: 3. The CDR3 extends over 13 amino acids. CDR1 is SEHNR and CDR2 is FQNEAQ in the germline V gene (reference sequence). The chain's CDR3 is CASSWASGYEQYF. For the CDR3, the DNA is TGTGCCAGCAGCTGGGCTAGCGGGTACGAGCAGTACTTC.